This entry lists 32 T cell receptor beta chains sequenced from one sample in a study of T cell responses to AZD1222 COVID-19 vaccine. Only in-frame clones appear in the TCRdb table, and some are missing; sequencing was by immunoSEQ multiplex PCR. The sample yields approximately 46,000 clones, around 80% seen once. The source was peripheral blood, collected on day 0 of AZD1222 vaccination. The receptors were sampled from an adult in good health.

This chain joins TRBV7-2 and TRBJ1-1; TRBD1 might be the D (5 bases). CDR1 and CDR2 (germline): SGHTA, FQGNSA. The CDR3 is 14 amino acids. Deletions cut 5 bases from V and 5 bases from J, with 15 bases between. The CDR3 sequence is CASSADPQGTEAFF. As DNA, the CDR3 is TGTGCCAGCAGCGCCGACCCTCAGGGAACTGAAGCTTTCTTT.

CDR3 sequence reads: CASSPPGTGTNTGELFF. In nucleotides, the CDR3 is TGTGCCAGCTCACCACCCGGGACAGGCACCAACACCGGGGAGCTGTTTTTT. The chain employs TRBV18 and TRBJ2-2, with 8 positions matching TRBD1. Germline CDR1 reads KGHSH; CDR2 reads LQKENI. The ends lost 0 bases at V and 2 bases at J; junction bases unmatched: 5. CDR3 size: 17 residues.

V usage is TRBV9 and J usage is TRBJ2-2; D is unclear. Trimming took 5 bases from V and 5 from J, leaving 10 bases between them. The CDR3 spans 13 residues. The germline V gene has CDR1 SGDLS and CDR2 YYNGEE. CDR3 region: CASSTLGTGELFF. CDR3 sequence (DNA): TGTGCCAGCAGTACTCTAGGGACCGGGGAGCTGTTTTTT.

The chain joins TRBV4-1 to TRBJ2-1, with TRBD2 identical over 11 bases. The ends lost 1 base at V and 1 base at J; junction bases unmatched: 6. The CDR3 length is 18 residues. The V gene's germline CDR1 is MGHRA and CDR2 YSYEKL. The CDR3 spells CASSQVSGGARSYNEQFF. The CDR3 DNA reads as TGCGCCAGCAGCCAAGTTAGCGGGGGGGCCAGGTCCTACAATGAGCAGTTCTTC.

The chain uses TRBV5-5 and TRBJ2-5; TRBD1 aligns across 9 bases. CDR1 and CDR2 from the germline V gene are SGHKS and YYEKEE (reference sequence). After removal of 0 bases from V and 5 bases from J, the junction contained 5 bases not matched to a gene. The CDR3 loop spans 15 amino acids. The CDR3 region has the DNA TGTGCCAGCAGCTTGGGGGGGACAGGGCTGGAGACCCAGTACTTC. This sequence encodes CASSLGGTGLETQYF.

V is TRBV5-1 and J is TRBJ2-1; weak D call: TRBD1 (7 bases). The CDR3 extends over 16 amino acids. V lost 3 bases and J lost 0, with 13 bases in between. CDR1 SGHRS and CDR2 YFSETQ come from the germline V gene. CDR3 residues: CASSSQGGSSYNEQFF. Here the CDR3 DNA reads TGCGCCAGCAGCTCCCAGGGGGGCAGCTCCTACAATGAGCAGTTCTTC. Full variable domain (missing parts from reference TRBV5-1 and TRBJ2-1): KAGVTQTPRYLIKTRGQQVTLSCSPISGHRSVSWYQQTPGQGLQFLFEYFSETQRNKGNFPGRFSGRQFSNSRSEMNVSTLELGDSALYLCASSSQGGSSYNEQFFGPGTRLTVL.

The rearrangement links TRBV9 to TRBJ2-7; TRBD1 matches 8 bases. This CDR3 region has 16 residues. Unmatched junction bases numbered 11, after V lost 4 bases and J lost 2 bases. The germline V gene has CDR1 SGDLS and CDR2 YYNGEE. CDR3 protein: CASSPFAGQVPYEQYV. DNA of the CDR3: TGTGCCAGCAGCCCCTTTGCGGGACAGGTACCCTACGAGCAGTACGTC.

The rearrangement uses TRBV20-1 and TRBJ2-3, with a tentative D call TRBD1 (5 bases). Trimming took off 5 bases at V and 10 bases at J, with 13 bases between the two ends. CDR3 length: 11 residues. CDR1 and CDR2 from the germline V gene are DFQATT and SNEGSKA (reference sequence). As DNA, the CDR3 is TGCAGTGCTGCCTCAGGGCCTCCGCAGTATTTT. Protein: CSAASGPPQYF.

The chain couples TRBV28 to TRBJ2-5, with TRBD1 matching over 9 bases. The CDR3 extends over 15 amino acids. Germline assignment: CDR1 MDHEN and CDR2 SYDVKM. V gave up 5 bases and J gave up 2 bases; unmatched junction bases: 6. The CDR3 DNA follows: TGTGCCAGCAGTGGGACAGGGACAGGGCAAGAGACCCAGTACTTC. Amino acid sequence: CASSGTGTGQETQYF.

The chain employs TRBV7-8 and TRBJ2-7, with D perhaps assigned TRBD1 or TRBD2 (5 bases each). This CDR3 region has 16 residues. Germline V gives CDR1 SGHVS, CDR2 FQNEAQ. Deletions cut 1 base from V and 0 bases from J, with 13 bases between. The CDR3 DNA reads as TGTGCCAGCAGCTTAGGTCCGGGACCTCACTCCTACGAGCAGTACGTC. Translating gives CASSLGPGPHSYEQYV.

J is TRBJ1-3 and V is TRBV5-1; D possibly corresponds to TRBD1 (5 bases). Germline V gene sequence: CDR1 SGHRS, CDR2 YFSETQ. Trimming cost V 1 base and J 2 bases, with 10 bases left between them. The CDR3 has 15 amino acids. In nucleotides, the CDR3 is TGCGCCAGCAGCTTGACCTCGGGGGCTGGAAACACCATATATTTT. Translating gives CASSLTSGAGNTIYF.

This clone was recorded once. This chain uses TRBV27 with TRBJ1-5; D not certain. The CDR3 loop spans 13 amino acids. Per the germline V gene, CDR1 is MNHEY and CDR2 is SMNVEV (reference sequence). Trimming cost V 7 bases and J 7 bases, with 14 bases left between them. This CDR3 is CASKEPFTQPQHF. The CDR3, as DNA: TGTGCCAGCAAGGAGCCCTTTACCCAGCCCCAGCATTTT.

This clone was recorded once. V usage is TRBV14 and J usage is TRBJ1-3, with D unresolved. The CDR3 consists of 12 residues. Germline V gene sequence: CDR1 SGHDN, CDR2 FVKESK. Trimming took 5 bases from V and 8 from J, leaving 10 bases between them. The DNA for the CDR3 is TGTGCCAGCAGCGCGCTTGGCGACACCATATATTTT. Protein: CASSALGDTIYF.

This chain joins TRBV9 and TRBJ2-1, with 7 positions matching TRBD1. Germline-derived CDR1 and CDR2 are SGDLS and YYNGEE. The CDR3 has 14 amino acids. J was trimmed by 4 bases and V by 4 bases; bases with no gene match: 5. The CDR3 DNA is TGTGCCAGCAGCCAAGAGGGACAGTACAATGAGCAGTTCTTC. Amino acid sequence: CASSQEGQYNEQFF.

The chain is built from TRBV19 and TRBJ2-1; the match to TRBD2 covers 8 bases. Germline assignment: CDR1 LNHDA and CDR2 SQIVND (reference sequence). The V and J ends lost 5 bases and 6 bases, in that order; junction bases with no gene match: 12. The CDR3 runs to 16 residues. CDR3 region: CASSGAGLAGINEQFF. The CDR3 bases are TGTGCCAGTAGTGGGGCGGGTCTAGCGGGCATCAATGAGCAGTTCTTC.

V usage is TRBV3-1 (or the pseudogene TRBV3-2) and J usage is TRBJ1-2; D not resolved. CDR3 length: 12 amino acids. Germline CDR1 and CDR2: LGHDT and YNNKEL (reference sequence). The V and J ends lost 1 base and 8 bases respectively, with 8 bases between them. Here the CDR3 DNA reads TGTGCCAGCAGCCAAGTGGAGGGCGGCTACACCTTC. Translated: CASSQVEGGYTF.

The chain is built from TRBV9 and TRBJ2-1; D unclear. The germline V gene encodes CDR1 SGDLS and CDR2 YYNGEE. The germline V and J ends were trimmed by 0 bases and 2 bases, with 9 bases remaining between them. There are 15 residues in the CDR3. DNA for the CDR3: TGTGCCAGCAGCGTAGGGGGATATACCTACAATGAGCAGTTCTTC. It specifies CASSVGGYTYNEQFF. Full variable domain (remainder filled in from reference TRBV9 and TRBJ2-1): DSGVTQTPKHLITATGQRVTLRCSPRSGDLSVYWYQQSLDQGLQFLIQYYNGEERAKGNILERFSAQQFPDLHSELNLSSLELGDSALYFCASSVGGYTYNEQFFGPGTRLTVL.

This clone turned up a few times. This chain uses TRBV7-9 with TRBJ1-2; D remains ambiguous. V gave up 4 bases and J gave up 2 bases, with 8 bases separating them. The CDR3 has 13 amino acids. Germline CDR1 is SEHNR and CDR2 is FQNEAQ (reference sequence). The CDR3 nucleotides read TGTGCCAGCAGCTACGACGGAAACTATGGCTACACCTTC. Translated, it gives CASSYDGNYGYTF.

The rearrangement uses TRBV5-1 and TRBJ1-4; 8 nucleotides line up with TRBD1. The germline V gene encodes CDR1 SGHRS and CDR2 YFSETQ. This CDR3 is 15 amino acids long. V dropped 0 bases and J dropped 4; count of bases not matched to a gene: 2. Here the CDR3 DNA reads TGCGCCAGCAGCTTGGGGACAGGGAATAATGAAAAACTGTTTTTT. Its protein is CASSLGTGNNEKLFF.

This chain links TRBV11-2 with TRBJ1-6, with 10 bases fitting TRBD1. The CDR3 covers 17 residues. Germline lookup yields CDR1 SGHAT and CDR2 FQNNGV. The V segment lost 1 base and the J segment 9 bases; nucleotides outside the gene matches: 9. Here the CDR3 DNA reads TGTGCCAGCAGCTTAGGTCCTAGGGGACAGGGGTTTTCACCCCTCCACTTT. This sequence encodes CASSLGPRGQGFSPLHF. Full variable domain (outside the CDR3, taken from reference TRBV11-2 and TRBJ1-6): EAGVAQSPRYKIIEKRQSVAFWCNPISGHATLYWYQQILGQGPKLLIQFQNNGVVDDSQLPKDRFSAERLKGVDSTLKIQPAKLEDSAVYLCASSLGPRGQGFSPLHFGNGTRLTVT.

V usage is TRBV5-6 and J usage is TRBJ1-4, with unresolved D. Per the germline V gene, CDR1 is SGHDT and CDR2 is YYEEEE. Trimming pared 2 bases from V and 10 bases from J, leaving 15 bases between. The CDR3 consists of 14 residues. CDR3 nucleotide sequence: TGTGCCAGCAGCTTTATGTCCGAGGAGGGAAAACTGTTTTTT. Translating gives CASSFMSEEGKLFF.

V gene TRBV19 combines with J gene TRBJ2-1, with TRBD1 matching 10 bases. J gave up 7 bases and V 3 bases, and 9 bases lay outside the gene matches. This CDR3 spans 16 amino acids. In germline, CDR1 is LNHDA, CDR2 SQIVND (reference sequence). DNA for the CDR3: TGTGCCAGTAGTATCCTAGGGACAGGGGATATGAATGAGCAGTTCTTC. Translating gives CASSILGTGDMNEQFF.

The chain recombines TRBV28 with TRBJ2-3; D perhaps matches TRBD1 (5 bases). Trimming removed 5 bases from V and 6 bases from J, with 18 bases in between. The V gene's germline CDR1 is MDHEN and CDR2 SYDVKM. CDR3 size: 15 residues. CDR3 coding DNA: TGTGCCAGCAGTGTCATCTTTACGACAGACGATACGCAGTATTTT. Protein: CASSVIFTTDDTQYF.

V is TRBV6-6 and J is TRBJ1-1; 7 bases are a match to TRBD1. V gave up 7 bases and J gave up 6 bases; unmatched junction bases: 11. The CDR3 sequence is 14 residues long. From germline, CDR1 is MNHNY and CDR2 SVGAGI (reference sequence). The CDR3 DNA follows: TGTGCCAGCACTCAAGGGGGCAGGGAGTCTGAAGCTTTCTTT. This codes for CASTQGGRESEAFF.

This chain joins TRBV27 and TRBJ1-5; D not resolved. The V gene lost 3 bases and the J gene lost 1 base, with 10 bases spanning the gap. CDR3 length: 15 amino acids. Per germline, CDR1 MNHEY and CDR2 SMNVEV (reference sequence). The DNA of the CDR3 is TGTGCCAGCAGTTTCTCTGGGTCGAGCAATCAGCCCCAGCATTTT. Amino acids: CASSFSGSSNQPQHF.

The table lists this clone with a few counts. The J gene is TRBJ1-6, the V gene TRBV30; tentative D call: TRBD1 (6 bases). The length of the CDR3 is 16 residues. CDR1 is GTSNPN, CDR2 SVGIG, per germline (reference sequence). V gave up 2 bases and J gave up 0 bases, with 11 bases separating them. The DNA of the CDR3 is TGTGCCTGGAGTTTAGGGGGTAGCTCCTATAATTCACCCCTCCACTTT. Protein sequence: CAWSLGGSSYNSPLHF. The variable domain in full, completed from reference TRBV30 and TRBJ1-6, reads SQTIHQWPATLVQPVGSPLSLECTVEGTSNPNLYWYRQAAGRGLQLLFYSVGIGQISSEVPQNLSASRPQDRQFILSSKKLLLSDSGFYLCAWSLGGSSYNSPLHFGNGTRLTVT.

This clone was observed once. CDR3 nucleotide sequence: TGTGCCAGCAGTGAAAGGGGGAGGCTTACTGAAGCTTTCTTT. Translated: CASSERGRLTEAFF. The chain employs TRBV25-1 and TRBJ1-1, with a possible D match to TRBD1 (6 bases). The V gene lost 2 bases and the J gene lost 5 bases, with 12 bases spanning the gap. Germline values: CDR1 MGHDK, CDR2 SYGVNS. CDR3 size: 14 residues.

V usage is TRBV6-5 and J usage is TRBJ2-5; possible D gene TRBD1, 5 bases. Germline CDR1 reads MNHEY; CDR2 reads SVGAGI. The CDR3 extends over 13 amino acids. Trimming removed 7 bases from V and 4 bases from J, with 13 bases in between. The CDR3 region is CASNGRVGETQYF. CDR3 sequence (DNA): TGTGCCAGCAACGGCAGGGTAGGAGAGACCCAGTACTTC.

The chain links TRBV6-1 to TRBJ1-6; maybe TRBD1 (5 bases). The CDR3 has 17 amino acids. Germline values: CDR1 MNHNS, CDR2 SASEGT. Trimming stripped 0 bases from V and 7 bases from J, with 16 bases between. The CDR3 sequence: CASSEAMGGVKNSPLHF. CDR3 nucleotide sequence: TGTGCCAGCAGTGAAGCAATGGGGGGTGTAAAGAATTCACCCCTCCACTTT.

This chain connects TRBV7-6 to TRBJ2-3; the D is unclear. CDR3 length equals 16 residues. V was shortened by 5 bases and J by 0 bases, with 15 bases between the two germline ends. Germline assignment: CDR1 SGHVS and CDR2 FNYEAQ. The CDR3 sequence: CASSMSVGGSTDTQYF. For the CDR3, the DNA is TGTGCCAGCAGCATGAGCGTGGGCGGAAGCACAGATACGCAGTATTTT. Together with reference TRBV7-6 and TRBJ2-3, the CDR3 gives the full variable domain: GAGVSQSPRYKVTKRGQDVALRCDPISGHVSLYWYRQALGQGPEFLTYFNYEAQQDKSGLPNDRFSAERPEGSISTLTIQRTEQRDSAMYRCASSMSVGGSTDTQYFGPGTRLTVL.

This rearrangement joins TRBV29-1 to TRBJ2-4; 7 bases map to TRBD1. V trimming: 5 bases; J trimming: 0 bases; junction bases outside the gene matches: 13. CDR1 and CDR2 (germline): SQVTM, ANQGSEA. This CDR3 has 17 residues. The CDR3 DNA sequence: TGCAGCGTTACTCCGACAGGGACCTCCTTAGCCAAAAACATTCAGTACTTC. Encoded protein: CSVTPTGTSLAKNIQYF.

This clone was seen a handful of times. The chain uses TRBV3-1 (or the pseudogene TRBV3-2) and TRBJ1-1, with 7 positions matching TRBD1. The CDR3 is 17 amino acids. J was trimmed by 5 bases and V by 0 bases; bases with no gene match: 12. In germline, CDR1 is LGHDT, CDR2 YNNKEL (reference sequence). The CDR3 region has the DNA TGTGCCAGCAGCCAAGATCGGGGGACAGAGGTAGGGACTGAAGCTTTCTTT. This encodes CASSQDRGTEVGTEAFF.